This TCR beta chain was sequenced during a study of beta chain features in type 1 diabetes. Regarding the study as a whole: A closer apparent resemblance between naive, central memory and Treg TCRB repertoires was seen in patients than in healthy donors. TCRB CDR3 length was moderately but significantly reduced in all four CD4+ subsets of Type 1 diabetes patients.

On this clone: Its antigen is unknown.

The CDR3 totals 13 residues. The V and J ends lost 10 bases and 5 bases, in that order; junction bases with no gene match: 7. Germline lookup yields CDR1 LNHDA and CDR2 SQIVND (reference sequence). TCRB transcripts that were expressed got sequenced, as all of the isolated RNA had been reverse transcribed. The protocol was immunoSEQ multiplex PCR, while the TCRdb copy is restricted to in-frame clones and leaves out a portion. The data show over 650,000 clones, over 11% seen once. This chain links TRBV19 with TRBJ2-3, with TRBD1 matching over 9 bases. The sequenced material came from naive CD4+ T cells from blood. The clonotype comes from a man aged 18 to 29 with type 1 diabetes. The CDR3 spells CATADRGGDTQYF. The CDR3 DNA reads TGTGCCACCGCGGACAGGGGAGGAGATACGCAGTATTTT.